This is a list of T cell receptor beta chains from one sample in a study of beta chain features in type 1 diabetes. Only in-frame clones appear in the TCRdb table, and some are missing; sequencing was by immunoSEQ multiplex PCR. This sample carries about 650,000 clones, 12% of them seen once, and the ten largest clones take around 0.12%. Sequencing was performed on naive CD4+ T cells from blood. These receptors came from a man aged 25 to 40 with type 1 diabetes. Both conserved end residues are part of each CDR3. D genes are given only for firm matches. Only some rows state a clone size, as once, few, many or a class for expanded clones.

v_gene: TRBV14; abundance: NA; j_gene: TRBJ1-5; d_gene: NA; CDR3aa: CASSLWGAGQPQHF; CDR3nt: TGTGCCAGCAGTCTTTGGGGGGCCGGTCAGCCCCAGCATTTT
v_gene: TRBV7-2; abundance: few; j_gene: TRBJ1-5; d_gene: NA; CDR3aa: CASSAPHGQPQHF; CDR3nt: TGTGCCAGCAGCGCCCCTCATGGGCAGCCCCAGCATTTT
v_gene: TRBV6-5; abundance: few; j_gene: TRBJ2-1; d_gene: NA; CDR3aa: CASSYSMRGPYNEQFF; CDR3nt: TGTGCCAGCAGTTACTCGATGCGGGGTCCCTACAATGAGCAGTTCTTC
v_gene: TRBV5-1; abundance: NA; j_gene: TRBJ1-6; d_gene: NA; CDR3aa: CASSVGTGFSPLHF; CDR3nt: TGCGCCAGCAGCGTCGGGACCGGCTTTTCACCCCTCCACTTT
v_gene: TRBV9; abundance: few; j_gene: TRBJ1-5; d_gene: TRBD1; CDR3aa: CASSATWDRNQPQHF; CDR3nt: TGTGCCAGCAGCGCGACCTGGGACAGGAATCAGCCCCAGCATTTT
v_gene: TRBV6-1; abundance: few; j_gene: TRBJ1-5; d_gene: NA; CDR3aa: CASSAGRDNYSNQPQHF; CDR3nt: TGTGCCAGCAGTGCTGGGCGGGACAATTATAGCAATCAGCCCCAGCATTTT
v_gene: TRBV6-5; abundance: few; j_gene: TRBJ1-4; d_gene: NA; CDR3aa: CASRTGRVNEKLFF; CDR3nt: TGTGCCAGCAGAACGGGAAGGGTGAATGAAAAACTGTTTTTT
v_gene: TRBV18; abundance: few; j_gene: TRBJ2-1; d_gene: NA; CDR3aa: CASSPILEGHNEQFF; CDR3nt: TGTGCCAGCTCACCAATTCTAGAGGGACACAATGAGCAGTTCTTC
v_gene: TRBV7-2; abundance: NA; j_gene: TRBJ1-1; d_gene: TRBD1; CDR3aa: CASSTRQGRTEAFF; CDR3nt: TGTGCCAGCAGCACTCGACAGGGGAGAACTGAAGCTTTCTTT
v_gene: TRBV28; abundance: few; j_gene: TRBJ2-2; d_gene: TRBD1; CDR3aa: CASSTPGGLTGELFF; CDR3nt: TGTGCCAGCAGTACTCCAGGGGGCCTAACCGGGGAGCTGTTTTTT
v_gene: TRBV7-2; abundance: NA; j_gene: TRBJ1-1; d_gene: NA; CDR3aa: CASSPQGQQAFF; CDR3nt: TGTGCCAGCAGCCCCCAGGGGCAGCAAGCTTTCTTT
v_gene: TRBV7-7; abundance: NA; j_gene: TRBJ2-5; d_gene: NA; CDR3aa: CASSLDRQETQYF; CDR3nt: TGTGCTAGCAGCTTAGACAGACAAGAGACCCAGTACTTC
v_gene: TRBV29-1; abundance: few; j_gene: TRBJ2-7; d_gene: TRBD2; CDR3aa: CSVEERLAGAASYEQYF; CDR3nt: TGCAGCGTTGAAGAGAGACTAGCGGGGGCTGCCTCCTACGAGCAGTACTTC
v_gene: TRBV9; abundance: NA; j_gene: TRBJ1-2; d_gene: NA; CDR3aa: CASSGDGGNYGYTF; CDR3nt: TGTGCCAGCAGCGGGGACGGGGGTAACTATGGCTACACCTTC
v_gene: TRBV15; abundance: few; j_gene: TRBJ2-5; d_gene: TRBD1; CDR3aa: CATSRDRDRRETQYF; CDR3nt: TGTGCCACCAGCCGAGACCGGGACAGACGAGAGACCCAGTACTTC
v_gene: TRBV6-1; abundance: once; j_gene: TRBJ2-2; d_gene: NA; CDR3aa: CASSEVFLGAGELFF; CDR3nt: TGTGCCAGCAGTGAAGTCTTCTTGGGGGCCGGGGAGCTGTTTTTT
v_gene: TRBV13; abundance: NA; j_gene: TRBJ1-2; d_gene: TRBD1; CDR3aa: CASSSRQGYGYTF; CDR3nt: TGTGCCAGCAGCTCCAGACAGGGTTATGGCTACACCTTC
v_gene: TRBV19; abundance: few; j_gene: TRBJ1-2; d_gene: NA; CDR3aa: CASSITSQGGGYTF; CDR3nt: TGTGCCAGTAGTATAACAAGCCAAGGCGGCGGCTACACCTTC
v_gene: TRBV2; abundance: few; j_gene: TRBJ1-1; d_gene: TRBD1; CDR3aa: CASSRWTGGFTEAFF; CDR3nt: TGTGCCAGCAGTAGATGGACAGGGGGGTTCACTGAAGCTTTCTTT
v_gene: TRBV7-9; abundance: NA; j_gene: TRBJ2-3; d_gene: NA; CDR3aa: CASSVSGRGAADTQYF; CDR3nt: TGTGCCAGCAGCGTTAGTGGAAGGGGCGCGGCAGATACGCAGTATTTT
v_gene: TRBV4-3; abundance: few; j_gene: TRBJ1-4; d_gene: NA; CDR3aa: CASSQRSGANEKLFF; CDR3nt: TGCGCCAGCAGCCAAAGGTCAGGGGCTAATGAAAAACTGTTTTTT
v_gene: TRBV29-1; abundance: few; j_gene: TRBJ1-4; d_gene: TRBD1; CDR3aa: CSVEEDRGREKLFF; CDR3nt: TGCAGCGTTGAAGAGGACAGGGGGCGTGAAAAACTGTTTTTT
v_gene: TRBV5-4; abundance: NA; j_gene: TRBJ2-2; d_gene: NA; CDR3aa: CASSLYRGNTGELFF; CDR3nt: TGTGCCAGCAGCTTGTATCGGGGAAACACCGGGGAGCTGTTTTTT
v_gene: TRBV7-2; abundance: few; j_gene: TRBJ2-7; d_gene: NA; CDR3aa: CASSEPGTYEQYF; CDR3nt: TGTGCCAGCAGCGAACCGGGAACCTACGAGCAGTACTTC
v_gene: TRBV19; abundance: NA; j_gene: TRBJ2-2; d_gene: NA; CDR3aa: CASSNLDRSINTGELFF; CDR3nt: TGTGCCAGTAGTAACCTAGACAGGTCCATTAACACCGGGGAGCTGTTTTTT
v_gene: TRBV4-3; abundance: few; j_gene: TRBJ2-2; d_gene: NA; CDR3aa: CASSQDLTGTGELFF; CDR3nt: TGCGCCAGCAGCCAAGATCTGACTGGCACCGGGGAGCTGTTTTTT
v_gene: TRBV7-9; abundance: few; j_gene: TRBJ1-6; d_gene: TRBD1; CDR3aa: CASSPLGTARDSPLHF; CDR3nt: TGTGCCAGCAGTCCCCTCGGGACAGCTAGGGATTCACCCCTCCACTTT
v_gene: TRBV7-9; abundance: NA; j_gene: TRBJ2-1; d_gene: TRBD1; CDR3aa: CASSLRTGTGVYNEQFF; CDR3nt: TGTGCCAGCAGCCTACGTACCGGGACAGGGGTATACAATGAGCAGTTCTTC
v_gene: TRBV4-3; abundance: few; j_gene: TRBJ2-1; d_gene: NA; CDR3aa: CASSQEVANEQFF; CDR3nt: TGCGCCAGCAGCCAAGAGGTAGCGAATGAGCAGTTCTTC
v_gene: TRBV28; abundance: NA; j_gene: TRBJ1-2; d_gene: TRBD1; CDR3aa: CASSSGTGSPGYTF; CDR3nt: TGTGCCAGCAGTTCCGGGACAGGGTCTCCTGGCTACACCTTC
v_gene: TRBV30; abundance: NA; j_gene: TRBJ2-7; d_gene: TRBD1; CDR3aa: CAWSRQGEQYF; CDR3nt: TGTGCCTGGAGTCGACAGGGGGAACAGTACTTC
v_gene: TRBV7-9; abundance: few; j_gene: TRBJ1-2; d_gene: NA; CDR3aa: CASSWDPGRVDGYTF; CDR3nt: TGTGCCAGCAGCTGGGACCCAGGCCGGGTGGATGGCTACACCTTC
v_gene: TRBV25-1; abundance: few; j_gene: TRBJ2-5; d_gene: NA; CDR3aa: CASSEFQDRGETQYF; CDR3nt: TGTGCCAGCAGTGAATTTCAGGACAGAGGGGAGACCCAGTACTTC
v_gene: TRBV15; abundance: NA; j_gene: TRBJ1-2; d_gene: TRBD1; CDR3aa: CATSPKQGAVGYTF; CDR3nt: TGTGCCACCAGCCCCAAACAGGGGGCTGTTGGCTACACCTTC
v_gene: TRBV4-2; abundance: NA; j_gene: TRBJ2-3; d_gene: TRBD1; CDR3aa: CASSQAATGATDTQYF; CDR3nt: TGTGCCAGCAGCCAAGCCGCGACAGGGGCTACAGATACGCAGTATTTT
v_gene: TRBV7-3; abundance: few; j_gene: TRBJ2-7; d_gene: TRBD1; CDR3aa: CASSFTGTGSYEQYF; CDR3nt: TGTGCCAGCAGTTTTACCGGGACAGGCTCCTACGAGCAGTACTTC
v_gene: TRBV28; abundance: NA; j_gene: TRBJ1-2; d_gene: NA; CDR3aa: CASSQNYGYTF; CDR3nt: TGTGCCAGCAGTCAAAACTATGGCTACACCTTC
v_gene: TRBV5-4; abundance: few; j_gene: TRBJ1-2; d_gene: NA; CDR3aa: CASSFNYGYTF; CDR3nt: TGTGCCAGCAGCTTTAACTATGGCTACACCTTC
v_gene: TRBV4-3; abundance: NA; j_gene: TRBJ1-2; d_gene: NA; CDR3aa: CASSQDSDNNYGYTF; CDR3nt: TGCGCCAGCAGCCAAGACAGCGACAATAACTATGGCTACACCTTC
v_gene: TRBV6-6; abundance: few; j_gene: TRBJ2-1; d_gene: TRBD2; CDR3aa: CASSPGTSGNNEQFF; CDR3nt: TGTGCCAGCAGTCCCGGGACTAGCGGGAACAATGAGCAGTTCTTC
v_gene: TRBV4-3; abundance: NA; j_gene: TRBJ2-1; d_gene: TRBD2; CDR3aa: CASSPSYRGGNEQFF; CDR3nt: TGCGCCAGCAGCCCTTCCTACCGGGGGGGAAATGAGCAGTTCTTC
v_gene: TRBV28; abundance: NA; j_gene: TRBJ1-6; d_gene: NA; CDR3aa: CASSIQNGAPLHF; CDR3nt: TGTGCCAGCAGTATCCAAAACGGGGCACCCCTCCACTTT
v_gene: TRBV6-5; abundance: NA; j_gene: TRBJ2-7; d_gene: TRBD2; CDR3aa: CASSYSSGGSSYEQYF; CDR3nt: TGTGCCAGCAGTTACTCCAGCGGGGGGAGCTCCTACGAGCAGTACTTC
v_gene: TRBV18; abundance: few; j_gene: TRBJ1-4; d_gene: NA; CDR3aa: CASSQRPRGQSGEKLFF; CDR3nt: TGTGCCAGCTCACAACGCCCTCGGGGACAAAGCGGCGAAAAACTGTTTTTT
v_gene: TRBV5-4; abundance: few; j_gene: TRBJ2-7; d_gene: NA; CDR3aa: CASSLPREANEQYF; CDR3nt: TGTGCCAGCAGCCTTCCCAGGGAGGCTAACGAGCAGTACTTC
v_gene: TRBV9; abundance: NA; j_gene: TRBJ2-7; d_gene: TRBD1; CDR3aa: CASSVDEGDRRDSYEQYF; CDR3nt: TGTGCCAGCAGCGTAGATGAGGGGGACAGGAGAGACTCCTACGAGCAGTACTTC
v_gene: TRBV2; abundance: NA; j_gene: TRBJ1-2; d_gene: NA; CDR3aa: CASGAQEYYGYTF; CDR3nt: TGTGCCAGCGGCGCGCAGGAGTACTATGGCTACACCTTC
v_gene: TRBV20-1; abundance: NA; j_gene: TRBJ2-1; d_gene: NA; CDR3aa: CSALWNEQFF; CDR3nt: TGCAGTGCCCTATGGAATGAGCAGTTCTTC
v_gene: TRBV9; abundance: NA; j_gene: TRBJ2-3; d_gene: TRBD1; CDR3aa: CASSGRTGVPSTDTQYF; CDR3nt: TGTGCCAGCAGCGGGAGGACAGGCGTACCAAGCACAGATACGCAGTATTTT
v_gene: TRBV29-1; abundance: few; j_gene: TRBJ2-5; d_gene: TRBD1; CDR3aa: CSIRTGQETQYF; CDR3nt: TGCAGCATAAGGACAGGTCAAGAGACCCAGTACTTC